This T cell receptor beta chain was sequenced during a study of blood T cell repertoires in COVID-19 (dated by TCRdb to between 2020 and 2021). Describing the broader study: For ImmuneRACE Cohort 3, a participant was defined as recovered based on two consecutive negative NP/OP PCR tests, clearance by a healthcare professional, or resolution of symptoms. Samples from collaborators originated in the United States, Italy and Spain and spanned both the acute and convalescent phases of COVID-19. The prospective study material was composed of cDNA or gDNA derived from T cells, B-cell-depleted T cells, or PBMCs. Deeply sampled blood TCRbeta repertoires from subjects exposed to, actively infected with, or recovered from COVID-19 were included in the dataset. A freely available public database, intended as a resource for researchers studying the immune response to SARS-CoV-2, is where the repertoires were released. The samples were drawn from two sources: the first 160 participants of the ongoing ImmuneRACE study, and 1,254 subjects contributed by 6 global collaborators. The sample metadata nearly always contained a de-identified subject ID, COVID-19 status, age in years and sex. Where available, HLA class I and class II types were obtained from metadata supplied by the sample provider rather than from assay-based typing.

Concerning this clone: No antigen is known for it. Base qualities are not provided; no much larger clone lies one nucleotide away.

Enrolling through a virtual design, the prospective study's participants ranged in age from roughly 18 to 100 years and lived across about two dozen United States geographic areas. In the prospective study, cohorts were assigned on the basis of participant-reported clinical history obtained from a screening survey and a study questionnaire. In the prospective study, mobile phlebotomists collected whole blood, serum and a nasopharyngeal or oropharyngeal swab from each participant. Participants in the prospective study had the option to provide additional blood draws and questionnaires over a roughly 2-month period. Blood samples from the prospective study were shipped frozen or at room temperature prior to DNA extraction. The germline V gene (reference sequence) supplies CDR1 LGHDT and CDR2 YNNKEL. CDR3 length: 14 amino acids, cysteine to phenylalanine. The retained sequence is limited to the CDR3, 42 bases, with the frame set at the first base. V ends up 4 bases short and J 7 bases short, with an unmatched junction base count of 8.

Points the paper makes about the study in general: Clinical and demographic metadata were provided uncurated, with the amount varying by source and participant.

TCRbeta CDR3 regions were amplified from genomic DNA by means of the immunoSEQ Assay, a bias-controlled multiplex PCR. The published analysis was carried out like this. Within the assay, amplification of reference gene primers was used to estimate how many nucleated cells each sample contained. To quantify the absolute abundance of each unique TCRbeta CDR3 rearrangement, sequence reads were collapsed and filtered. For each sample, productive Simpson clonality was calculated as the square root of Simpson's diversity index over productive rearrangements. TCRdb stores this immuneACCESS table with in-frame sequences only. Part of the clones is absent; in the studies checked, under half of the shortfall reflects unresolved V genes, and no reason is known for the rest. The V and J calls and clone size are taken from that table; D and trimming were inferred from the DNA. The sample yields 300,000 to 450,000 clones; over 75% were counted once. The ten largest clones take up roughly 2% of the sample.

This receptor was obtained from a man aged 35-49 years in a cohort exposed to, infected with or recovered from COVID-19 (not recorded which). The rearrangement joined TRBV3-1 (or the pseudogene TRBV3-2) to TRBJ2-5; 8 of the junction bases match TRBD2. The specimen sequenced was PBMCs or T cells enriched from blood (not recorded which). The nucleotide sequence reads TGTGCCAGCAGCCGAAGCGGGAGCGGGGGGACCCAGTACTTC. This is translated as CASSRSGSGGTQYF.